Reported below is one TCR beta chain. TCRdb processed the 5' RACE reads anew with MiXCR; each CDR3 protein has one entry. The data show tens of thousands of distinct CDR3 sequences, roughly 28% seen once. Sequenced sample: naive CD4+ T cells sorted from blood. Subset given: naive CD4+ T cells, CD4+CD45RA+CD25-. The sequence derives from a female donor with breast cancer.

The CDR3 loop reads CASTPLRNTEAFF. The CDR3 DNA follows: TGTGCCAGCACCCCGTTGAGGAACACTGAAGCTTTCTTT. The V and J genes are TRBV12-3 or TRBV12-4 and TRBJ1-1; D gene unclear. This CDR3 is built from 13 residues. Trimming took off 7 bases at V and 1 base at J, with 10 bases between the two ends.